This TCR beta chain came from a study of blood T cell repertoires in COVID-19. About the study: Italy, Spain and the United States were the sources of the convalescent and acute COVID-19 samples. Sources were T cells, B-cell-depleted T cells, or PBMCs; the material itself was cDNA or gDNA.

Original processing methods: Estimates of nucleated cell counts were drawn from the amplification of reference gene primers. The protocol was immunoSEQ multiplex PCR, while the TCRdb copy is restricted to in-frame clones and leaves out a portion. The D gene and trimming were derived from the DNA, and the V and J assignments and clone size from that table. The table lists some 220,000 clones, 92% of them singletons. Patients at the Seattle site were enrolled during active infection and followed longitudinally. This CDR3 spans 18 amino acids. The J segment lost 4 bases and the V segment lost 4 bases, leaving 15 bases of the junction unmatched. CDR1 ENHRY and CDR2 SYGVKD come from the germline V gene.

The chain joins TRBV10-3 to TRBJ2-2, with 7 bases matching TRBD2. The receptor's source is a man aged 25-40 years with COVID-19, enrolled during active disease. The sample comprised peripheral blood. This chain's CDR3 is CAISGHHGEGPGTGELFF. CDR3 bases: TGTGCCATCAGTGGCCACCATGGGGAGGGGCCGGGCACCGGGGAGCTGTTTTTT.